This TCR beta chain was retrieved from a study of identical twins. A note on this clonotype: Antigen unknown.

This CDR3 has 16 amino acids. The V gene end was trimmed by 4 bases and the J gene end by 7 bases; junction bases not matched to a gene: 8. Germline values: CDR1 MNHEY, CDR2 SVGAGI. Study-level points and caveats: Excess low generation probability was seen in twin-shared out-of-frame alpha sequences.

TCRdb re-called the 5' RACE reads through MiXCR, storing one row per CDR3 protein. The data contain roughly 500,000 distinct CDR3 sequences, approximately 22% of them singletons. In addition, the sample was reused for a study of T cells expressing NK-cell markers.

The source material was CD4+ T cells sorted from blood. This TCR was recovered from a woman in her late teens or twenties in good health. The V gene is TRBV6-5, the J gene TRBJ1-5; 12 bases map to TRBD1. The DNA of the CDR3 is TGTGCCAGCAGTTCTTTGGGACAGGGGGCCGAACAGCCCCAGCATTTT. It translates to CASSSLGQGAEQPQHF.